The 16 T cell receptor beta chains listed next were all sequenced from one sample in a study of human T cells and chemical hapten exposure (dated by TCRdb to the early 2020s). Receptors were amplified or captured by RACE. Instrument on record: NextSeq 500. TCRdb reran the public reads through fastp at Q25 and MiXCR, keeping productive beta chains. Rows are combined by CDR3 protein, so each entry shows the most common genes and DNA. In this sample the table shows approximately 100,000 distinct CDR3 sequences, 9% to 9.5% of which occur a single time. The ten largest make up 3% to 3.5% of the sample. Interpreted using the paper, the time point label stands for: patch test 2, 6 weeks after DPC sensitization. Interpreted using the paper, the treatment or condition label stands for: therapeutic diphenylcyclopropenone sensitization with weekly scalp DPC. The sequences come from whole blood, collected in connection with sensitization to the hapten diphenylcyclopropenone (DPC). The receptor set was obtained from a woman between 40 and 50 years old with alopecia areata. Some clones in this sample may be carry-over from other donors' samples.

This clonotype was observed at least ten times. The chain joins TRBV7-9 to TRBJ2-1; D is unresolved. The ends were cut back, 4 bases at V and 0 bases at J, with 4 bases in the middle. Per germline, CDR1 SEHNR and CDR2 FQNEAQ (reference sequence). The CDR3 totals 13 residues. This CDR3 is CASSSSSYNEQFF. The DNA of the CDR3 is TGTGCCAGCAGCTCGAGCTCCTACAATGAGCAGTTCTTC.

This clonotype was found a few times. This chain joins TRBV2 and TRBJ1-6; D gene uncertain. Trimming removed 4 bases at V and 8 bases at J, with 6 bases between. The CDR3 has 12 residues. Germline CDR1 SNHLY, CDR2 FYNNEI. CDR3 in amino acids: CASSGTYSPLHF. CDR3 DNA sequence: TGTGCCAGCAGTGGGACTTATTCACCCCTCCACTTT.

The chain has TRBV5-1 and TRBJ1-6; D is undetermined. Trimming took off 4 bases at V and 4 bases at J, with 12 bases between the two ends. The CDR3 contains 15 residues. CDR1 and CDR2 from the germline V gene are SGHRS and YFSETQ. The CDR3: CASSTRATYNSPLHF. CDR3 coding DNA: TGCGCCAGCAGCACCCGGGCGACTTATAATTCACCCCTCCACTTT.

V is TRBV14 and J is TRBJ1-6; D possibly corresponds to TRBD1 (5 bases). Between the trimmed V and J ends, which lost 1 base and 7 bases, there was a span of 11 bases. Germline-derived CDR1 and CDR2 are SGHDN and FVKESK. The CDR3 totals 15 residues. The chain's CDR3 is CASSQADGANSPLHF. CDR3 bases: TGTGCCAGCAGCCAAGCCGACGGGGCGAATTCACCCCTCCACTTT.

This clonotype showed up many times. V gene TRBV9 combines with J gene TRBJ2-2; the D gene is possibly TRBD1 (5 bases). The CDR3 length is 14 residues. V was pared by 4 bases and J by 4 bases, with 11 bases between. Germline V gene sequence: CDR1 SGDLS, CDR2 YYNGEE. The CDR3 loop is CASSPRQTTGELFF. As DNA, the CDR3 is TGTGCCAGCAGCCCTCGACAGACCACCGGGGAGCTGTTTTTT. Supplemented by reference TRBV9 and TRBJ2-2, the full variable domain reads DSGVTQTPKHLITATGQRVTLRCSPRSGDLSVYWYQQSLDQGLQFLIQYYNGEERAKGNILERFSAQQFPDLHSELNLSSLELGDSALYFCASSPRQTTGELFFGEGSRLTVL.

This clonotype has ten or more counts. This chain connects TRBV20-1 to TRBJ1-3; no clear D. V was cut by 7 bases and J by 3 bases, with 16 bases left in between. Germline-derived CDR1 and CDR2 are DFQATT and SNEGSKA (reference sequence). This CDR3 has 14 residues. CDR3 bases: TGCAGTGTTGAACCGGAAGGGAGTGGAAACACCATATATTTT. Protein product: CSVEPEGSGNTIYF.

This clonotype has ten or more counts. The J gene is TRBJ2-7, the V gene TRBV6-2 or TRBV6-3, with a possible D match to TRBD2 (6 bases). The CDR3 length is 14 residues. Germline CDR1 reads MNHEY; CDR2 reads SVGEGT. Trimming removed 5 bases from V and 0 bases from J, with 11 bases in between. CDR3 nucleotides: TGTGCCAGCAGTGTGGAGGGACCCTCCTACGAGCAGTACTTC. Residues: CASSVEGPSYEQYF.

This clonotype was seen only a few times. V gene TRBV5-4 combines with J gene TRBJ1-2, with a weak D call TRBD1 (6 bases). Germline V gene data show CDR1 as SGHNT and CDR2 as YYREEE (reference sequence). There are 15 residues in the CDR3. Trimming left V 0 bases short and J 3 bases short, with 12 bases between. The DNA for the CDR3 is TGTGCCAGCAGCTTGGCCGGGGGGCATGACTATGGCTACACCTTC. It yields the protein CASSLAGGHDYGYTF.

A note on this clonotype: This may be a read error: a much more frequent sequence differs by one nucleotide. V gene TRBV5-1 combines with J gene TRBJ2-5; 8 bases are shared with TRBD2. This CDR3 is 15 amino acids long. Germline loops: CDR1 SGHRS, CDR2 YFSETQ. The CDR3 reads CASSPYPGGPKTRYF. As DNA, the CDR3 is TGCGCCAGCAGCCCCTACCCGGGGGGGCCGAAGACCCGGTACTTC.

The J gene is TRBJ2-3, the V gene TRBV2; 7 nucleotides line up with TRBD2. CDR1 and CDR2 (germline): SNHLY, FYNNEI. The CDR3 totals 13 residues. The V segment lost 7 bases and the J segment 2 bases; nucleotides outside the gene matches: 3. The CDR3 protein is CASIGGITDTQYF. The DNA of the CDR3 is TGTGCCAGCATCGGGGGGATCACAGATACGCAGTATTTT. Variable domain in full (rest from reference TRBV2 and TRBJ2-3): EPEVTQTPSHQVTQMGQEVILRCVPISNHLYFYWYRQILGQKVEFLVSFYNNEISEKSEIFDDQFSVERPDGSNFTLKIRSTKLEDSAMYFCASIGGITDTQYFGPGTRLTVL.

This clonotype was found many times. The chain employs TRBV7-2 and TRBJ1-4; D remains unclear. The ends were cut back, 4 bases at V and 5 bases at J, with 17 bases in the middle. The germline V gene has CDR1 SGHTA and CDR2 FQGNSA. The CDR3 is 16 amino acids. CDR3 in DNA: TGTGCCAGCAGCTCAACCTTCGGCCTTCCCAATGAAAAACTGTTTTTT. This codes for CASSSTFGLPNEKLFF.

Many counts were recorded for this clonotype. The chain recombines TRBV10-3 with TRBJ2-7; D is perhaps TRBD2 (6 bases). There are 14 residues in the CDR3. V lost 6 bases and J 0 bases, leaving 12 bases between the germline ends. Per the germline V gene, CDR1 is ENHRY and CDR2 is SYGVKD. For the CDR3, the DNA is TGTGCCATCAGCCTCCAGGGAGGCTCCTACGAGCAGTACTTC. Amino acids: CAISLQGGSYEQYF.

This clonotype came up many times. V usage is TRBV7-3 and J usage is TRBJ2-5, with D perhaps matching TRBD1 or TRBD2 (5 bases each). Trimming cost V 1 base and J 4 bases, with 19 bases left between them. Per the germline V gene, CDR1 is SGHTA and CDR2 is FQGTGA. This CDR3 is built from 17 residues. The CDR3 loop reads CASSLIGGPSVGETQYF. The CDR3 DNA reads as TGTGCCAGCAGCTTAATTGGGGGACCCTCAGTAGGAGAGACCCAGTACTTC.

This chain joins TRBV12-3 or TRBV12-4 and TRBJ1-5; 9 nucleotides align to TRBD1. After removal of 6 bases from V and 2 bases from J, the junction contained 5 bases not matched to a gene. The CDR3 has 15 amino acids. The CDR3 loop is CASSQQGAGNQPQHF. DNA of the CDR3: TGTGCCAGCAGCCAACAGGGGGCAGGCAATCAGCCCCAGCATTTT.

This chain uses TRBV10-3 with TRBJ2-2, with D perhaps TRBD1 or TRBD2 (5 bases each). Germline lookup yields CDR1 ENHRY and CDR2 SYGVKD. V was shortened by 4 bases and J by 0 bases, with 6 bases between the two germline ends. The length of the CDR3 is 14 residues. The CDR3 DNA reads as TGTGCCATCAGTGGGGGACCGAACACCGGGGAGCTGTTTTTT. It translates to CAISGGPNTGELFF.

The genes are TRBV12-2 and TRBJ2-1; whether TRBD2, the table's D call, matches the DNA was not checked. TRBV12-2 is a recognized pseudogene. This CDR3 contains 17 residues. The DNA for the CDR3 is TGTGCAAGTCGCTTGTTTACTAGCGCCAACTCCTACAATGAGCAGTTCTTC. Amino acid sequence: CASRLFTSANSYNEQFF.